Detailed here is one TCR beta chain. Its binding antigen is unknown. No much larger clone exists at a distance of one base, and base qualities are not known. This sample was taken from a study of blood T cell repertoires in COVID-19 (dated by TCRdb to 2018 to 2020). Background on the whole study: Collaborator samples came from the United States, Italy and Spain and covered acute and convalescent phases of COVID-19. Sample metadata almost always included a de-identified subject ID, COVID-19 status, age in years and sex. The repertoires were released in a freely available public database intended as a resource for research on the immune response to SARS-CoV-2. Subjects who had been exposed to COVID-19, were actively infected with it, or had recovered from it provided the deeply sampled blood TCRbeta repertoires that made up the dataset. The material from the prospective study consisted of cDNA or gDNA derived from T cells, B-cell-depleted T cells, or PBMCs. The samples were drawn from two sources: the first 160 participants of the ongoing ImmuneRACE study, and 1,200 or so subjects contributed by 6 global collaborators. Where HLA class I and class II types were available, the types were taken from metadata supplied by the sample provider, not from assay-based typing. Points the paper makes about the study in general: The amount of clinical and demographic metadata varied by source and participant and was provided uncurated.

TCRbeta CDR3 regions were amplified from genomic DNA by means of the immunoSEQ Assay, a bias-controlled multiplex PCR. Under the source paper's analysis protocol: The number of nucleated cells in each sample was estimated from the amplification of reference gene primers within the assay. To quantify the absolute abundance of each unique TCRbeta CDR3 rearrangement, sequence reads were collapsed and filtered. Productive Simpson clonality was computed per sample as the square root of Simpson's diversity index over productive rearrangements. TCRdb took over this immuneACCESS table, retaining in-frame rearrangements with V and J assigned. Such tables are incomplete; in checked studies, under half of the missing clones stem from an unresolved V gene, and the remainder is unexplained. That table gives V, J and clone size, and the DNA gave D and trimming. The sample contains 40,000 to 55,000 clones, about 89% of them found a single time. The ten largest make up just under 6.5% of the sample.

CDR3 length: 14 amino acids, cysteine to phenylalanine. The only DNA kept is the CDR3, 42 bases in frame from the first base. V trim: 3 bases; J trim: 5 bases; unmatched bases: 5. The germline V gene (reference sequence) specifies SGHKS as CDR1 and YYEKEE as CDR2. The collaborating institutions used their own protocols to collect whole blood in K2EDTA tubes. For TCRbeta analysis, collaborators shipped samples in one of three forms: frozen whole blood, isolated PBMCs, or DNA extracted from either of those sample types. This sequence uses TRBV5-5 and TRBJ1-1; TRBD1 matches 9 bases in the middle. The sample was peripheral blood. This sequence originates from a man between 70 and 80 years old with active COVID-19. The CDR3 has the sequence CASSSRTGVTEAFF. The nucleotide sequence is given as TGTGCCAGCAGCTCGAGGACAGGGGTAACTGAAGCTTTCTTT. With the portions outside the CDR3 filled from the reference TRBV5-5 and TRBJ1-1 genes, the complete variable region becomes DAGVTQSPTHLIKTRGQQVTLRCSPISGHKSVSWYQQVLGQGPQFIFQYYEKEERGRGNFPDRFSARQFPNYSSELNVNALLLGDSALYLCASSSRTGVTEAFFGQGTRLTVV.